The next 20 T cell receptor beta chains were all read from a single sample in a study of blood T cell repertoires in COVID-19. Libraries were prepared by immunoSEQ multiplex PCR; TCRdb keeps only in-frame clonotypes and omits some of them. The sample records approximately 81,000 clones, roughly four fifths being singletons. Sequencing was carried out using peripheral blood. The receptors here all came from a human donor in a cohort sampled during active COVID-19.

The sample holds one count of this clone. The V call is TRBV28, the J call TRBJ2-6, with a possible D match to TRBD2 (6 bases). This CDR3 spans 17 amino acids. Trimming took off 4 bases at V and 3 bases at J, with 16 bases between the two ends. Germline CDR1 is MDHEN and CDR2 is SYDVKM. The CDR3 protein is CASSSTKRGLGANVLTF. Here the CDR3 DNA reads TGTGCCAGCAGTTCGACAAAGAGGGGACTTGGGGCCAACGTCCTGACTTTC.

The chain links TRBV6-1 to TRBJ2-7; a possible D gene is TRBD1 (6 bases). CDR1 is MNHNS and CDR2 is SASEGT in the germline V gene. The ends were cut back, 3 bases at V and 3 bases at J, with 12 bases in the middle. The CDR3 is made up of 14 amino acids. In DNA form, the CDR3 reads TGTGCCAGCAGTGAGCCTGGCAGGGGCTACGAGCAGTACTTC. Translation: CASSEPGRGYEQYF.

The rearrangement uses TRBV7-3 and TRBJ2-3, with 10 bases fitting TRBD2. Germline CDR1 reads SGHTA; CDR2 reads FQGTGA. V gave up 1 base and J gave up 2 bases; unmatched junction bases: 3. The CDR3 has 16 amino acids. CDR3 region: CASSLNLAGATDTQYF. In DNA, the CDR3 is TGTGCCAGCAGCTTAAATCTAGCGGGGGCCACAGATACGCAGTATTTT.

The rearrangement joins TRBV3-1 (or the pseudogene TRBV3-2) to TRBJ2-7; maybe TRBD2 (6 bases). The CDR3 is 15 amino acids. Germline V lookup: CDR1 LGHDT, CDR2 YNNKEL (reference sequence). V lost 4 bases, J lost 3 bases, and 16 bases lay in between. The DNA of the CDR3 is TGTGCCAGCAGCCCCCCTACGGGGGTGAACTACGAGCAGTACTTC. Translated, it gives CASSPPTGVNYEQYF.

CDR3 amino acids: CASSPTGQGYYGYTF. CDR3 nucleotides: TGTGCCAGCTCACCGACGGGACAGGGATACTATGGCTACACCTTC. This chain links TRBV18 with TRBJ1-2; 9 nucleotides line up with TRBD1. Losses at the gene ends were 3 bases for V and 3 bases for J; bases not matched to a gene: 5. The CDR3 has 15 amino acids. The germline V gene encodes CDR1 KGHSH and CDR2 LQKENI.

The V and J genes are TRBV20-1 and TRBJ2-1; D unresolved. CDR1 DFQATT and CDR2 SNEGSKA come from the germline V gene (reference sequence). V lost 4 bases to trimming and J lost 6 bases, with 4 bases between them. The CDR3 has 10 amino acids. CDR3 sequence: CSAISNEQFF. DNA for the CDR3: TGCAGTGCTATTAGCAATGAGCAGTTCTTC.

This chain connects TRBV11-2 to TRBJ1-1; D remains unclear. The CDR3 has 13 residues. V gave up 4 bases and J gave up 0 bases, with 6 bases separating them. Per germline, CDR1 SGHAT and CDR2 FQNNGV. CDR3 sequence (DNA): TGTGCCAGCAGCTCCCAGATGAACACTGAAGCTTTCTTT. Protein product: CASSSQMNTEAFF.

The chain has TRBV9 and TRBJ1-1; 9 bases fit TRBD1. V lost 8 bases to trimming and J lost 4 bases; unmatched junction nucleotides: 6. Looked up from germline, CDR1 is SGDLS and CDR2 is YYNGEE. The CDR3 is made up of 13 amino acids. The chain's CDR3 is CASGQGPVTEAFF. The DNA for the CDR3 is TGTGCCAGTGGACAGGGGCCCGTCACTGAAGCTTTCTTT.

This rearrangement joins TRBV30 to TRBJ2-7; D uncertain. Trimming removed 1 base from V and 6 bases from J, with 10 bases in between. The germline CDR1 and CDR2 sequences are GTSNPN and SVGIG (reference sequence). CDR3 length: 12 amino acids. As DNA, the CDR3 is TGTGCCTGGAGTGCGTTGCGCACCGAGCAGTACTTC. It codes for CAWSALRTEQYF.

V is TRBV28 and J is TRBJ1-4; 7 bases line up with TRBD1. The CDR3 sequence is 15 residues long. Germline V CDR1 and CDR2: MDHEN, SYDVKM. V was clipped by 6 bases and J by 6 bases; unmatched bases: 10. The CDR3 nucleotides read TGTGCCAGCAGACCGTGGCGACAGGGACATGAAAAACTGTTTTTT. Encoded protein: CASRPWRQGHEKLFF.

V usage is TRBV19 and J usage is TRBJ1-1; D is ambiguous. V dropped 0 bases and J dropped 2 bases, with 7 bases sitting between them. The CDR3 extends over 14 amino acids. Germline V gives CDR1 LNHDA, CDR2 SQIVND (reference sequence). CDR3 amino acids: CASSIDPSNTEAFF. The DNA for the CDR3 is TGTGCCAGTAGTATAGATCCCAGTAACACTGAAGCTTTCTTT.

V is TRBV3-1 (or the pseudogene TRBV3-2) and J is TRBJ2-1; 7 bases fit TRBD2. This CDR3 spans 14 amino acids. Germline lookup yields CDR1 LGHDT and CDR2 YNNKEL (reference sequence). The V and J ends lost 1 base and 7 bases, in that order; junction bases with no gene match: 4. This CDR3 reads CASSQGGAGNEQFF. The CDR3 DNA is TGTGCCAGCAGCCAAGGGGGAGCGGGGAATGAGCAGTTCTTC.

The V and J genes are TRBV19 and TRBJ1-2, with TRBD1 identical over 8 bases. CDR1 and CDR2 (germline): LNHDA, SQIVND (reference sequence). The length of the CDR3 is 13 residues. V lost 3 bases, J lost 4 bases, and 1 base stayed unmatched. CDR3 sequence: CASSMTGVYGYTF. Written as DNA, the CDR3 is TGTGCCAGTAGTATGACAGGGGTCTATGGCTACACCTTC. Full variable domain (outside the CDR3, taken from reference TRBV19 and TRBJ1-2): DGGITQSPKYLFRKEGQNVTLSCEQNLNHDAMYWYRQDPGQGLRLIYYSQIVNDFQKGDIAEGYSVSREKKESFPLTVTSAQKNPTAFYLCASSMTGVYGYTFGSGTRLTVV.

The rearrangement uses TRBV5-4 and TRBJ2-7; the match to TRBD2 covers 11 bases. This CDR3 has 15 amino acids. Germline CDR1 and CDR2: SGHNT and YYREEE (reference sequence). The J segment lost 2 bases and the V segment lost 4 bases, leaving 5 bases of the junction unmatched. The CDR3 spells CASSLTSGGTYEQYF. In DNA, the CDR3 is TGTGCCAGCAGCCTAACTAGCGGGGGAACCTACGAGCAGTACTTC.

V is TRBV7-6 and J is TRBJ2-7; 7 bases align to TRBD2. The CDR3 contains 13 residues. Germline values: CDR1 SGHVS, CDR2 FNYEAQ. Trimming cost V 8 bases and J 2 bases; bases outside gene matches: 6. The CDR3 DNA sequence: TGTGCCAGCGGGCGGGGGACCACCTACGAGCAGTACTTC. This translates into CASGRGTTYEQYF.

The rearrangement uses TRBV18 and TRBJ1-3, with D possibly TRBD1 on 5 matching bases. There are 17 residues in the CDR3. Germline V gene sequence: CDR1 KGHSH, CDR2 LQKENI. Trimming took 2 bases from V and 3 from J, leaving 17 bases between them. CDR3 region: CASSPRQGGGDGNTIYF. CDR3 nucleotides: TGTGCCAGCTCACCAAGGCAGGGAGGTGGAGATGGAAACACCATATATTTT. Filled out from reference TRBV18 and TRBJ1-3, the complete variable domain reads NAGVMQNPRHLVRRRGQEARLRCSPMKGHSHVYWYRQLPEEGLKFMVYLQKENIIDESGMPKERFSAEFPKEGPSILRIQQVVRGDSAAYFCASSPRQGGGDGNTIYFGEGSWLTVV.

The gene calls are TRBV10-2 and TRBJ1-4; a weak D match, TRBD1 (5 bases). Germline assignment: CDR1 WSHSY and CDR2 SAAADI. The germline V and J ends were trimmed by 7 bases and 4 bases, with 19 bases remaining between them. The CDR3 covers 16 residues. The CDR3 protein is CASTGGQWRGNEKLFF. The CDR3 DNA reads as TGCGCCAGCACAGGCGGTCAGTGGAGGGGTAATGAAAAACTGTTTTTT.

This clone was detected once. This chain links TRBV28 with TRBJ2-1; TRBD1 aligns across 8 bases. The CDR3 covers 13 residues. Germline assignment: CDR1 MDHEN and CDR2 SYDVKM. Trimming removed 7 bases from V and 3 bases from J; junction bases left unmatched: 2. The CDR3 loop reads CASKGTGYNEQFF. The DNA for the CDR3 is TGTGCCAGCAAGGGGACAGGCTACAATGAGCAGTTCTTC. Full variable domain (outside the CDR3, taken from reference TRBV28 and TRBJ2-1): DVKVTQSSRYLVKRTGEKVFLECVQDMDHENMFWYRQDPGLGLRLIYFSYDVKMKEKGDIPEGYSVSREKKERFSLILESASTNQTSMYLCASKGTGYNEQFFGPGTRLTVL.

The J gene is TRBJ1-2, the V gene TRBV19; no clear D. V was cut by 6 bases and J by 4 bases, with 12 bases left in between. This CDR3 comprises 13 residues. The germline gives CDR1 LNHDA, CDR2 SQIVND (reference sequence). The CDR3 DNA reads TGTGCCAGTAGGGTGTCCGGGTTCTATGGCTACACCTTC. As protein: CASRVSGFYGYTF.

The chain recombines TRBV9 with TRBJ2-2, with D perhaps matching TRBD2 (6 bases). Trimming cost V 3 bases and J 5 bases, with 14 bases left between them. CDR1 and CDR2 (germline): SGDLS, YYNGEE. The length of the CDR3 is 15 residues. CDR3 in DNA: TGTGCCAGCAGCGCTGGGACTTACAGGACCGGGGAGCTGTTTTTT. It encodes CASSAGTYRTGELFF.